A selection of T cell receptor beta chains follows, all from one sample in a study of blood T cell repertoires in COVID-19. Profiled with immunoSEQ multiplex PCR; TCRdb holds only in-frame clones, not every one. This table has nearly 250,000 clones, approximately 84% appearing once. The sequenced sample was peripheral blood. These receptors were collected from a woman of 80 years or more with acute or convalescent COVID-19. CDR3s include the opening cysteine and the closing phenylalanine or tryptophan. D genes are given only for firm matches. Expanded clones are given a class, and other clones once, few, many or no size at all.

v_call: TRBV6-5
j_call: TRBJ1-2
d_call: TRBD1
clone_size: once
cdr3_nt: TGTGCCAGCCTGGACAGGGTTCGTGGCTACACCTTC
cdr3_aa: CASLDRVRGYTF

v_call: TRBV5-4
j_call: TRBJ2-1
d_call: TRBD1
clone_size: -
cdr3_nt: TGTGCCAGCAGCTTCCGGGACAGGGGGCCGAATGAGCAGTTCTTC
cdr3_aa: CASSFRDRGPNEQFF

v_call: TRBV4-3
j_call: TRBJ2-3
d_call: -
clone_size: -
cdr3_nt: TGCGCCAGCAGCCAAGGGAGGGGGGGCTTTTCCACAGATACGCAGTATTTT
cdr3_aa: CASSQGRGGFSTDTQYF

v_call: TRBV4-1
j_call: TRBJ2-7
d_call: TRBD2
clone_size: -
cdr3_nt: TGCGCCAGCAGCCAGGGCGGGGGATTAGCCTACGAGCAGTACTTC
cdr3_aa: CASSQGGGLAYEQYF

v_call: TRBV3-1/TRBV3-2
j_call: TRBJ2-7
d_call: TRBD2
clone_size: -
cdr3_nt: TGTGCCAGCAGCCAAGAAAAGGCGGGGGGCCACGAGCAGTACTTC
cdr3_aa: CASSQEKAGGHEQYF

v_call: TRBV7-3
j_call: TRBJ2-1
d_call: -
clone_size: -
cdr3_nt: TGTGCCAGCAGCCCCTCCCAGGTATCGGAGCAGTTCTTC
cdr3_aa: CASSPSQVSEQFF

v_call: TRBV2
j_call: TRBJ2-5
d_call: -
clone_size: -
cdr3_nt: TGTGCCAGCAGTGAACAGGCCGGGGTAAAGACCCAGTACTTC
cdr3_aa: CASSEQAGVKTQYF

v_call: TRBV29-1
j_call: TRBJ1-1
d_call: -
clone_size: -
cdr3_nt: TGCAGCGCCGCGGCGGGAAAGGGCACTGAAGCTTTCTTT
cdr3_aa: CSAAAGKGTEAFF

v_call: TRBV27
j_call: TRBJ2-1
d_call: -
clone_size: -
cdr3_nt: TGTGCCAGCAGTTTCCGGGTGGCGGGGAGTTACAATGAGCAGTTCTTC
cdr3_aa: CASSFRVAGSYNEQFF

v_call: TRBV28
j_call: TRBJ1-2
d_call: -
clone_size: -
cdr3_nt: TGTGCCAGCAGTTTATTGATTGGCACAGGGTATGGCTACACCTTC
cdr3_aa: CASSLLIGTGYGYTF

v_call: TRBV28
j_call: TRBJ1-2
d_call: -
clone_size: once
cdr3_nt: TGTGCCACTTTGGGGCAGTTCGGCTACACCTTC
cdr3_aa: CATLGQFGYTF

v_call: TRBV28
j_call: TRBJ1-2
d_call: -
clone_size: -
cdr3_nt: TGTGCCAGCAGTCGGTCCAACTATGGCTACACCTTC
cdr3_aa: CASSRSNYGYTF

v_call: TRBV6-6
j_call: TRBJ2-7
d_call: TRBD2
clone_size: -
cdr3_nt: TGTGCCAGCAGGTCCACCGGGACTAGCGGGGCCTACGAGCAGTACTTC
cdr3_aa: CASRSTGTSGAYEQYF

v_call: TRBV5-4
j_call: TRBJ1-1
d_call: -
clone_size: -
cdr3_nt: TGTGCCAGCAGCTTGCCCAGGGTTTTTGCCACTGAAGCTTTCTTT
cdr3_aa: CASSLPRVFATEAFF

v_call: TRBV5-5
j_call: TRBJ2-7
d_call: TRBD2
clone_size: -
cdr3_nt: TGTGCCAGCAGCTTGGAAGGGACTAGCAACTACGAGCAGTACTTC
cdr3_aa: CASSLEGTSNYEQYF

v_call: TRBV4-2
j_call: TRBJ2-7
d_call: -
clone_size: -
cdr3_nt: TGTGCCAGCAGCCCCGGCGTAGACGGGAGAGACGGCGAGCAGTACTTC
cdr3_aa: CASSPGVDGRDGEQYF

v_call: TRBV19
j_call: TRBJ1-2
d_call: TRBD1
clone_size: -
cdr3_nt: TGTGCCAGTAACGACAGGGACTACTATGGCTACACCTTC
cdr3_aa: CASNDRDYYGYTF

v_call: TRBV5-1
j_call: TRBJ2-2
d_call: TRBD2
clone_size: once
cdr3_nt: TGCGCCAGCAGCTTGTGGGCGGGAGGTCGGACCGGGGAGCTGTTTTTT
cdr3_aa: CASSLWAGGRTGELFF

v_call: TRBV6-5
j_call: TRBJ1-4
d_call: -
clone_size: -
cdr3_nt: TGTGCCAGCAGCCAGCGCAATGAAAAACTGTTTTTT
cdr3_aa: CASSQRNEKLFF

v_call: TRBV7-6
j_call: TRBJ2-3
d_call: TRBD1
clone_size: -
cdr3_nt: TGTGCCAGCAGCTCGGGACAGGGGGGTTCACGTACAGATACGCAGTATTTT
cdr3_aa: CASSSGQGGSRTDTQYF

v_call: TRBV5-4
j_call: TRBJ2-5
d_call: -
clone_size: -
cdr3_nt: TGTGCCAGCAGCTTCCCAGGCGTCTTGGAGACCCAGTACTTC
cdr3_aa: CASSFPGVLETQYF

v_call: TRBV5-1
j_call: TRBJ1-2
d_call: TRBD1
clone_size: -
cdr3_nt: TGCGCCAGCAGCTTGTCCTACAGGGGCGACGGCTACACCTTC
cdr3_aa: CASSLSYRGDGYTF

v_call: TRBV7-2
j_call: TRBJ2-7
d_call: TRBD1
clone_size: once
cdr3_nt: TGTGCCAGCAGCCCAGGCGGGACAGGGAAGTACGAGCAGTACTTC
cdr3_aa: CASSPGGTGKYEQYF

v_call: TRBV3-1/TRBV3-2
j_call: TRBJ2-5
d_call: -
clone_size: -
cdr3_nt: TGTGCCAGCAGCCAAGAAGGCAGGGGTGGAGAGACCCAGTACTTC
cdr3_aa: CASSQEGRGGETQYF

v_call: TRBV9
j_call: TRBJ2-1
d_call: TRBD2
clone_size: -
cdr3_nt: TGTGCCAGCAGCGCCGGACGGCTAGCGGGAACTAATGAGCAGTTCTTC
cdr3_aa: CASSAGRLAGTNEQFF

v_call: TRBV4-3
j_call: TRBJ1-1
d_call: TRBD1
clone_size: -
cdr3_nt: TGCGCCAGCAGCCAAGAACAGGGGATGACTGAAGCTTTCTTT
cdr3_aa: CASSQEQGMTEAFF

v_call: TRBV6-5
j_call: TRBJ2-3
d_call: TRBD2
clone_size: -
cdr3_nt: TGTGCCAGCAGCCGGGAGGGTAGCACAGATACGCAGTATTTT
cdr3_aa: CASSREGSTDTQYF

v_call: TRBV19
j_call: TRBJ1-2
d_call: -
clone_size: -
cdr3_nt: TGTGCCAGTAGTAACCGGGACGCGGGGGGCTACACCTTC
cdr3_aa: CASSNRDAGGYTF

v_call: TRBV5-1
j_call: TRBJ1-1
d_call: TRBD1
clone_size: -
cdr3_nt: TGCGCCAGCAGCGCTCCGGAGGACAGGGGTGCGCCCATGAACACTGAAGCTTTCTTT
cdr3_aa: CASSAPEDRGAPMNTEAFF

v_call: TRBV4-1
j_call: TRBJ1-2
d_call: -
clone_size: -
cdr3_nt: TGCGCCAGCAGCCAAAGTCAACTAAACTATGGCTACACCTTC
cdr3_aa: CASSQSQLNYGYTF

v_call: TRBV7-9
j_call: TRBJ1-3
d_call: -
clone_size: once
cdr3_nt: TGTGCCAGCAGCTTAGGTCTTGGAAACACCATATATTTT
cdr3_aa: CASSLGLGNTIYF

v_call: TRBV5-4
j_call: TRBJ2-2
d_call: -
clone_size: -
cdr3_nt: TGTGCCAGCAGCATCGGACAGAGGAGCACCGGGGAGCTGTTTTTT
cdr3_aa: CASSIGQRSTGELFF

v_call: TRBV19
j_call: TRBJ2-1
d_call: TRBD2
clone_size: -
cdr3_nt: TGTGCCAGTAGTTTCTCTCCGGGACTAGCGGGCCCTACAATGAGGCAGTTCTTC
cdr3_aa: CASSFSPGLAGPTMRQFF

v_call: TRBV7-2
j_call: TRBJ1-2
d_call: TRBD1
clone_size: -
cdr3_nt: TGTGCCAGCAGCTTAGTCCGGAGGGGGCGGGATGGCTACACCTTC
cdr3_aa: CASSLVRRGRDGYTF

v_call: TRBV18
j_call: TRBJ2-7
d_call: TRBD1
clone_size: -
cdr3_nt: TGTGCCAGCTCACCGGGGACAGGGCCCTACGAGCAGTACTTC
cdr3_aa: CASSPGTGPYEQYF

v_call: TRBV29-1
j_call: TRBJ1-2
d_call: -
clone_size: once
cdr3_nt: TGCAGCGTTGGGGAGGCGGGTAAAAGCTATGGCTACACCTTC
cdr3_aa: CSVGEAGKSYGYTF

v_call: TRBV18
j_call: TRBJ1-2
d_call: TRBD1
clone_size: -
cdr3_nt: TGTGCCAGCTCACCTGCGGACAGGGGGTATGGCTACACCTTC
cdr3_aa: CASSPADRGYGYTF

v_call: TRBV9
j_call: TRBJ2-1
d_call: TRBD2
clone_size: -
cdr3_nt: TGTGCCAGCAGCGCAAAGGGGGGGACTAGCAGCTTCGGGAATGAGCAGTTCTTC
cdr3_aa: CASSAKGGTSSFGNEQFF

v_call: TRBV2
j_call: TRBJ2-2
d_call: TRBD1
clone_size: -
cdr3_nt: TGTGCCGGAAAGACAGGGGAATTCCCCGGGGAGCTGTTTTTT
cdr3_aa: CAGKTGEFPGELFF

v_call: TRBV18
j_call: TRBJ1-4
d_call: TRBD1
clone_size: -
cdr3_nt: TGTGCCAGCTCACCTCCCGACAGGGCGAATGAAAAACTGTTTTTT
cdr3_aa: CASSPPDRANEKLFF

v_call: TRBV6-5
j_call: TRBJ2-2
d_call: -
clone_size: -
cdr3_nt: TGTGCCAGCACCCAACGGGACTTAAACACCGGGGAGCTGTTTTTT
cdr3_aa: CASTQRDLNTGELFF

v_call: TRBV7-6
j_call: TRBJ2-3
d_call: TRBD2
clone_size: -
cdr3_nt: TGTGCCAGCAGCTTAGCGGGAGGGCCCACAGATACGCAGTATTTT
cdr3_aa: CASSLAGGPTDTQYF

v_call: TRBV4-2
j_call: TRBJ1-4
d_call: -
clone_size: -
cdr3_nt: TGTGCCAGCAGCCAAGCGGCGACAGTCACTAATGAAAAACTGTTTTTT
cdr3_aa: CASSQAATVTNEKLFF

v_call: TRBV5-6
j_call: TRBJ2-2
d_call: -
clone_size: -
cdr3_nt: TGTGCCAGCAACCGCCTAGTCTTATCGTCCCTACCGAACACCGGGGAGCTGTTTTTT
cdr3_aa: CASNRLVLSSLPNTGELFF

v_call: TRBV6-1
j_call: TRBJ1-6
d_call: -
clone_size: -
cdr3_nt: TGTGCCAGCAGCGAAGCCCACCGACCCGGGACACCAAGGTTCTCACCCCTCCACTTT
cdr3_aa: CASSEAHRPGTPRFSPLHF

v_call: TRBV4-3
j_call: TRBJ1-1
d_call: -
clone_size: -
cdr3_nt: TGCGCCAGCAGCCAAACAGGGACCACTGAAGCTTTCTTT
cdr3_aa: CASSQTGTTEAFF

v_call: TRBV10-3
j_call: TRBJ1-3
d_call: -
clone_size: -
cdr3_nt: TGTGCCATCAGTGCCCCAACAGGGAACACCATATATTTT
cdr3_aa: CAISAPTGNTIYF

v_call: TRBV30
j_call: TRBJ2-3
d_call: -
clone_size: -
cdr3_nt: TGTGCCTGGAATCGGGGTAACACAGATACGCAGTATTTT
cdr3_aa: CAWNRGNTDTQYF

v_call: TRBV21-1
j_call: TRBJ1-2
d_call: -
clone_size: -
cdr3_nt: TGTGCCAGCAGCAGCCGGGACAGAGGGGAACCTAACTATGGCTACACCTTC
cdr3_aa: CASSSRDRGEPNYGYTF

v_call: TRBV5-4
j_call: TRBJ1-2
d_call: -
clone_size: -
cdr3_nt: TGTGCCAGCAGCTTTTCTGGGGGCGGCTATGGCTACACCTTC
cdr3_aa: CASSFSGGGYGYTF

v_call: TRBV7-3
j_call: TRBJ1-1
d_call: -
clone_size: -
cdr3_nt: TGTGCCAGCAGCTTAGGACAAAACACTGAAGCTTTCTTT
cdr3_aa: CASSLGQNTEAFF

v_call: TRBV5-1
j_call: TRBJ2-6
d_call: -
clone_size: -
cdr3_nt: TGCGCCAGCACCCCCCTCTCTGGGGCCAACGTCCTGACTTTC
cdr3_aa: CASTPLSGANVLTF

v_call: TRBV6-2/TRBV6-3
j_call: TRBJ1-1
d_call: TRBD1
clone_size: -
cdr3_nt: TGTGCCAGCAGTTACTCCGGGACAGGGGTTAACACTGAAGCTTTCTTT
cdr3_aa: CASSYSGTGVNTEAFF

v_call: TRBV6-5
j_call: TRBJ2-3
d_call: TRBD2
clone_size: -
cdr3_nt: TGTGCCAGCAAGCCTAGCGGGACAGATACGCAGTATTTT
cdr3_aa: CASKPSGTDTQYF

v_call: TRBV5-1
j_call: TRBJ2-6
d_call: TRBD1
clone_size: -
cdr3_nt: TGCGCCAGCAGCTTGGCGGCACAGGGGCCCAACGTCCTGACTTTC
cdr3_aa: CASSLAAQGPNVLTF